This TCR beta chain was documented in a study of T-cell memory formation after mild COVID-19. Study-wide background: Largely donor-specific TCR clusters were found.

A 5'RACE reaction primed in the constant segment made cDNA libraries of TCR alpha and TCR beta, and these carried sample barcodes and UMIs. TCRdb reanalysed the 5' RACE reads using MiXCR and keeps one entry per CDR3 protein. The sample includes about 470,000 distinct CDR3 sequences, around 27% seen only once; the top ten take under 15%. This sequence was found in an adult woman who had mild COVID-19 (a few samples of this study predate the infection). Cell type and time point are not known. The source material was PBMCs or a T cell subset sorted from them (not recorded which).

The CDR3 region is CAWSGGQEETQYF. CDR3 DNA: TGTGCCTGGAGTGGCGGACAGGAAGAGACCCAGTACTTC. The chain joins TRBV30 to TRBJ2-5; 7 bases map to TRBD1. Unmatched junction bases numbered 2, after V lost 1 base and J lost 3 bases. The CDR3 length is 13 residues. Germline values: CDR1 GTSNPN, CDR2 SVGIG (reference sequence). The variable domain in full, completed from reference TRBV30 and TRBJ2-5, reads SQTIHQWPATLVQPVGSPLSLECTVEGTSNPNLYWYRQAAGRGLQLLFYSVGIGQISSEVPQNLSASRPQDRQFILSSKKLLLSDSGFYLCAWSGGQEETQYFGPGTRLLVL.